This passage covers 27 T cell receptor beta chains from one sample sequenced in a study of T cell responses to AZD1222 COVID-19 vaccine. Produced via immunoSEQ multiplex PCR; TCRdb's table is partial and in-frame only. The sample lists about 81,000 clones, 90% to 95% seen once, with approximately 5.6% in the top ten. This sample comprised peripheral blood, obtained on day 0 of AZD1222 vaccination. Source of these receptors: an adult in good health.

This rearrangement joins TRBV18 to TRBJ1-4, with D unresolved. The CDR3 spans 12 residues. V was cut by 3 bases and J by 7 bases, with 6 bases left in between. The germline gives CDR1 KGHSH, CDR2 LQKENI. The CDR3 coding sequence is TGTGCCAGCTCACCGACGGTTGAAAAACTGTTTTTT. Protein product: CASSPTVEKLFF.

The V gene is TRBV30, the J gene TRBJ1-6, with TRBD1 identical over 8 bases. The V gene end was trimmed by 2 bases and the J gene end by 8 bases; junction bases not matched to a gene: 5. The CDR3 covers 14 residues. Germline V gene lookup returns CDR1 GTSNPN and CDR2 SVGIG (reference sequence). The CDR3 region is CAWSLQGAYSPLHF. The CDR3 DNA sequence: TGTGCCTGGAGTCTTCAGGGGGCGTATTCACCCCTCCACTTT.

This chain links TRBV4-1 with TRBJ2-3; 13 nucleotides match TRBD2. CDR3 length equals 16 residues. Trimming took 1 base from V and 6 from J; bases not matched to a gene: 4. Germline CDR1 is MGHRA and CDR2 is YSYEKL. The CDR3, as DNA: TGCGCCAGCAGCCAAGGACTAGCGGGAGGCTTGGATACGCAGTATTTT. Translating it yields CASSQGLAGGLDTQYF.

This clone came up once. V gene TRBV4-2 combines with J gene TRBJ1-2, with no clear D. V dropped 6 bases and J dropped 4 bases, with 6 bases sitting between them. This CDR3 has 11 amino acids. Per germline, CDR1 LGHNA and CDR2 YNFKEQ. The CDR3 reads CASSSGYGYTF. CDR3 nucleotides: TGTGCCAGCAGTAGCGGCTATGGCTACACCTTC.

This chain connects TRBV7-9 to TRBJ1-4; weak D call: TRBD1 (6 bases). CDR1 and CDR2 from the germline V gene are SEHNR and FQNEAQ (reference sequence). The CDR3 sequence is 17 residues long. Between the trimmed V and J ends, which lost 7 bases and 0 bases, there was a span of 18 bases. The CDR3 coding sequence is TGTGCCAGCACCCCGGGGCAGGGACATTCAACTAATGAAAAACTGTTTTTT. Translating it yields CASTPGQGHSTNEKLFF.

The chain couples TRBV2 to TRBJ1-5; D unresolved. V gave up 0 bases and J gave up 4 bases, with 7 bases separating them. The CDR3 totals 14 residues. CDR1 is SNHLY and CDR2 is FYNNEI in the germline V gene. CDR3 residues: CASSEALRNQPQHF. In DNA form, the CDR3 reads TGTGCCAGCAGTGAAGCGCTAAGGAATCAGCCCCAGCATTTT.

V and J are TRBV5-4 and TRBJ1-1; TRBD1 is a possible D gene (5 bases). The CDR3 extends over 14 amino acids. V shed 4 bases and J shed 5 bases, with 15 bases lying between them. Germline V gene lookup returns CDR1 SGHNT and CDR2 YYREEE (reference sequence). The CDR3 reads CASSLRDQATEAFF. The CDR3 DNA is TGTGCCAGCAGCCTAAGGGACCAGGCTACTGAAGCTTTCTTT.

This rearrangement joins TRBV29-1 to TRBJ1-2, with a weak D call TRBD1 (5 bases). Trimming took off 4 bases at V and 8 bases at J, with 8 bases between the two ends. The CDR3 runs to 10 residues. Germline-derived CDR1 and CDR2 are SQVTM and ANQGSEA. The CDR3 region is CSVGGDGYTF. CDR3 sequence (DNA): TGCAGCGTTGGGGGGGACGGCTACACCTTC.

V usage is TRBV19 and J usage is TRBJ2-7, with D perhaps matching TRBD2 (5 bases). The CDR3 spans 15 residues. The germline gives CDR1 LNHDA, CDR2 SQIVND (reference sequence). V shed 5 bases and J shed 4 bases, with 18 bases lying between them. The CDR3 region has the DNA TGTGCCAGTAGTCCGTCGGCCGCGGCGGGTTACGAGCAGTACTTC. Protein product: CASSPSAAAGYEQYF.

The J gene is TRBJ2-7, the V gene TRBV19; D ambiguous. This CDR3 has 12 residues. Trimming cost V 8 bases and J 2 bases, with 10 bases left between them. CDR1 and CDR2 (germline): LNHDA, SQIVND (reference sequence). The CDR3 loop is CASSGRTYEQYF. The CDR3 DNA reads TGTGCCAGTTCCGGACGGACCTACGAGCAGTACTTC.

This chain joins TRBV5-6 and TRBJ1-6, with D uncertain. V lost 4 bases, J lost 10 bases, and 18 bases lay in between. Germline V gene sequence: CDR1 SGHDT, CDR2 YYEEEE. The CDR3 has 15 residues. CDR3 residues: CASSPLSVRESPLHF. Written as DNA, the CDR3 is TGTGCCAGCAGCCCCCTTAGTGTGAGGGAATCACCCCTCCACTTT.

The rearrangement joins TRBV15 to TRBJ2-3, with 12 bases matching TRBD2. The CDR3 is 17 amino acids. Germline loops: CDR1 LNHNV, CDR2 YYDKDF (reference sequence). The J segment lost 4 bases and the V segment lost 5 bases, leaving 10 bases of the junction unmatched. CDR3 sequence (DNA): TGTGCCACCAGCTCAAGACTAGCGGGAGAGGTGGCAGATACGCAGTATTTT. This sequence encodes CATSSRLAGEVADTQYF.

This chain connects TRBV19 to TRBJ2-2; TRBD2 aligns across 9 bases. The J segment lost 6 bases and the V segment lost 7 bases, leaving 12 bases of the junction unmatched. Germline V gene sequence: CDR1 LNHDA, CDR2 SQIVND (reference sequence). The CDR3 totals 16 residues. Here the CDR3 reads CASTLYSGRNPGELFF. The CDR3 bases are TGTGCCAGTACCTTGTACAGCGGGAGGAATCCCGGGGAGCTGTTTTTT. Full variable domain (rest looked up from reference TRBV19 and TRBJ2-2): DGGITQSPKYLFRKEGQNVTLSCEQNLNHDAMYWYRQDPGQGLRLIYYSQIVNDFQKGDIAEGYSVSREKKESFPLTVTSAQKNPTAFYLCASTLYSGRNPGELFFGEGSRLTVL.

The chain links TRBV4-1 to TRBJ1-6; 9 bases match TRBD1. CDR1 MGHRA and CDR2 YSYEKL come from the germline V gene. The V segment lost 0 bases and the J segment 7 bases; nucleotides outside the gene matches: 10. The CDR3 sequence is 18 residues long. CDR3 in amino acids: CASSQDSQQGAGNSPLHF. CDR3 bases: TGCGCCAGCAGCCAAGATTCCCAACAGGGGGCCGGGAATTCACCCCTCCACTTT.

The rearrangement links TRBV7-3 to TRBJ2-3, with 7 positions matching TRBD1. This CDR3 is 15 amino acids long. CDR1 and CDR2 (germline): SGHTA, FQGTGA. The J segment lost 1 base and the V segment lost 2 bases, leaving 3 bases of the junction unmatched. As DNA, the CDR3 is TGTGCCAGCAGCTTAGGGACAGCGCGCACAGATACGCAGTATTTT. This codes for CASSLGTARTDTQYF.

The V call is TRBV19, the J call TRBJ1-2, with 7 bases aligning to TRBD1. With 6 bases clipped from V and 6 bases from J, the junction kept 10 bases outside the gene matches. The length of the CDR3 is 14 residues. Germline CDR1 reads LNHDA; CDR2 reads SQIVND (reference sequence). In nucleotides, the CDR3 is TGTGCCAGTAGCCAGGCTTGGCAGGGGGATGGCTACACCTTC. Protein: CASSQAWQGDGYTF.

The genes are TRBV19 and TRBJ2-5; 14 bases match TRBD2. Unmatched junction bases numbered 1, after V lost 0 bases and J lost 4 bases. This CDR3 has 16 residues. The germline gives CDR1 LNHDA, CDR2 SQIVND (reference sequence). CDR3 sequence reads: CASSIEGTSGRETQYF. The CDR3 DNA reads TGTGCCAGTAGTATAGAGGGGACTAGCGGGAGAGAGACCCAGTACTTC.

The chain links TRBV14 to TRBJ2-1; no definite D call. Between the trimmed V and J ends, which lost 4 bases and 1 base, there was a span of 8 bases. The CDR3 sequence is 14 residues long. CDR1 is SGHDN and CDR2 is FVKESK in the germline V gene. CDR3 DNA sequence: TGTGCCAGCAGCCTGCAGGATTCCTACAATGAGCAGTTCTTC. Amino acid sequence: CASSLQDSYNEQFF.

The CDR3 DNA is TGCGCCAGCAGCTCCCGAGGGGGTTTCGGAGACACTGAAGCTTTCTTT. Translation gives CASSSRGGFGDTEAFF. The chain joins TRBV5-1 to TRBJ1-1; perhaps TRBD1 as D (6 bases). CDR3 length: 16 residues. Trimming removed 3 bases at V and 3 bases at J, with 18 bases between. Germline CDR1 SGHRS, CDR2 YFSETQ.

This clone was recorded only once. The CDR3 spells CASSKGQAAYNEQFF. The CDR3 DNA is TGCGCCAGCAGTAAGGGACAGGCAGCTTACAATGAGCAGTTCTTC. This chain links TRBV10-1 with TRBJ2-1, with TRBD1 identical over 8 bases. Trimming cost V 5 bases and J 4 bases; bases outside gene matches: 7. The CDR3 sequence is 15 residues long. Per the germline V gene, CDR1 is WNHNN and CDR2 is SYGVQD (reference sequence).

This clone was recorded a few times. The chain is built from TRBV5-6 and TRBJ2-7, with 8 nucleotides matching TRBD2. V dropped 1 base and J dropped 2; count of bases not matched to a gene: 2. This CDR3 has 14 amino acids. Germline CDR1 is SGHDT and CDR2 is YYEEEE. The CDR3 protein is CASSLTSGAYEQYF. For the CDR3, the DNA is TGTGCCAGCAGCTTGACTAGCGGAGCCTACGAGCAGTACTTC.

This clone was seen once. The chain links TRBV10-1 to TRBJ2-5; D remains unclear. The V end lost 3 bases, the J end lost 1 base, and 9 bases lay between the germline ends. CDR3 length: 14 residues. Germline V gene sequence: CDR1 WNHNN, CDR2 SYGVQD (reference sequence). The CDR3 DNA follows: TGCGCCAGCAGTGAAGGACGGATCCAAGAGACCCAGTACTTC. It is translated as CASSEGRIQETQYF.

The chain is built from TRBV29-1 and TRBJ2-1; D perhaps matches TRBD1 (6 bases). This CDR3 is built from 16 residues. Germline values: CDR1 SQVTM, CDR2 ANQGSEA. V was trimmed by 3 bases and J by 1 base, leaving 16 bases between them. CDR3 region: CSVDDIPGQSYNEQFF. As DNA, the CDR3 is TGCAGCGTTGATGACATACCCGGACAGTCCTACAATGAGCAGTTCTTC.

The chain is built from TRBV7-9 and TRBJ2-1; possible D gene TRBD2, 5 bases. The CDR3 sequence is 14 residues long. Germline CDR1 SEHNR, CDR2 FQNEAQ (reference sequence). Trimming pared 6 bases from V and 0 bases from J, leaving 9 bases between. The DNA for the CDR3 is TGTGCCAGCAGAGCGGCTAGCTCCTACAATGAGCAGTTCTTC. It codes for CASRAASSYNEQFF.

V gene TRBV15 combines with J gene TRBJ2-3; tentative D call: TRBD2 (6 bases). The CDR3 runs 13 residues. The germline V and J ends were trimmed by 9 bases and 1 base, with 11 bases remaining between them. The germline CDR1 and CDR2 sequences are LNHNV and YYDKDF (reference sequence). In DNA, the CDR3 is TGTGCCACTGGGCGGGGAGGCACAGATACGCAGTATTTT. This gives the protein CATGRGGTDTQYF. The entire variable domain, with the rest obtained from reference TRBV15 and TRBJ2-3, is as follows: DAMVIQNPRYQVTQFGKPVTLSCSQTLNHNVMYWYQQKSSQAPKLLFHYYDKDFNNEADTPDNFQSRRPNTSFCFLDIRSPGLGDTAMYLCATGRGGTDTQYFGPGTRLTVL.

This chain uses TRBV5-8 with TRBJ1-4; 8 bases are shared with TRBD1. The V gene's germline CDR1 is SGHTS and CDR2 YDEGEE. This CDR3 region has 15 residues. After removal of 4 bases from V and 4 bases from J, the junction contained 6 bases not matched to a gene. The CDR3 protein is CASSLQGAFNEKLFF. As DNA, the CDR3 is TGTGCCAGCAGCCTGCAGGGGGCCTTTAATGAAAAACTGTTTTTT.

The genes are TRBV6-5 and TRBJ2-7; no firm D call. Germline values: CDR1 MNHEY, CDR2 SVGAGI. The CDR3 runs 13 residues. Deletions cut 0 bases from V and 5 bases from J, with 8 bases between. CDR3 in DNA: TGTGCCAGCAGTTACTCGGAGTTACACGAGCAGTACTTC. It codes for CASSYSELHEQYF.